This T cell receptor (beta chain) came from a study of shared clonotypes between healthy human individuals. Study summary: Three plates were used per donor for CD4 naive, three for CD4 memory, two for CD8 naive and one for CD8 memory.

Selected positively for CCR7 and CD45RO-negative, naive CD8 cells excluded terminally differentiated effector memory CD45RA+ cells. The donors, all of them Caucasian adults, lived in Nashville, Tennessee. Replicate PCRs from sorted subsets contained around 200 ng DNA, which is 29,000 or so T cell genomes. Profiled with immunoSEQ multiplex PCR; TCRdb holds only in-frame clones, not every one. The sample shows about 2.1 million clones, just under 95% of them seen only once. Study results and caveats: As a rule, naive subsets had a larger estimated richness than memory subsets.

To note about this clone: Its target is not known. Within the sample, other DNA sequences also encode this same CDR3.

The TCR was taken from a man younger than 30 in good health. Some clones in this sample may be carry-over from other donors' samples. The sample consisted of naive CD8+ T cells from PBMCs.

The DNA of the CDR3 is TGTGCCAGCAGCGTAGCCGACACCGGGGAGCTGTTTTTT. Translated, it gives CASSVADTGELFF. The chain combines TRBV9 with TRBJ2-2; the D is unclear. The germline CDR1 and CDR2 sequences are SGDLS and YYNGEE. The CDR3 consists of 13 residues. Trimming stripped 0 bases from V and 3 bases from J, with 3 bases between.